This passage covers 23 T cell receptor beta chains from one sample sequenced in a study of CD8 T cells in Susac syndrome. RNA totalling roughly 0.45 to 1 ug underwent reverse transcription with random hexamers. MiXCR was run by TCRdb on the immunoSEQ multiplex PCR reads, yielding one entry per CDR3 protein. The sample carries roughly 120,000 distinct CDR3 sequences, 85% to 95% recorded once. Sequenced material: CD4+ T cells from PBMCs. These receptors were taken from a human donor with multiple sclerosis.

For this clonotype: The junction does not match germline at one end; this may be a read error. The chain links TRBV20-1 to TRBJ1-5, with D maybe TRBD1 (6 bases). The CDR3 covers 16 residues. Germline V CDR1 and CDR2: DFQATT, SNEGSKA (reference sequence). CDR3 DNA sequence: TGCAGTGCTCGAGACCCTTTCGGACAGCTCAATCAGCCCCAGCATTTT. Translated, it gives CSARDPFGQLNQPQHF.

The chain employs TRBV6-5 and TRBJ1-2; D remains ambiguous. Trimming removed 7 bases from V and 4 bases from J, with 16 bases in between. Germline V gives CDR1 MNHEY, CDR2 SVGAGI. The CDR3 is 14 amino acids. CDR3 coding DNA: TGTGCCAGCACGGAACAGTATTCGGGCTATGGCTACACCTTC. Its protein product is CASTEQYSGYGYTF.

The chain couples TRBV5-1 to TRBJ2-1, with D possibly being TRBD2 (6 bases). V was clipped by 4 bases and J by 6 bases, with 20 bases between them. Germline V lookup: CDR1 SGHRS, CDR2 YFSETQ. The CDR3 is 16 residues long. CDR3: CASSRLSREAFNEQFF. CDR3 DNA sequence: TGCGCCAGCAGCCGCCTTAGCAGGGAGGCTTTCAATGAGCAGTTCTTC.

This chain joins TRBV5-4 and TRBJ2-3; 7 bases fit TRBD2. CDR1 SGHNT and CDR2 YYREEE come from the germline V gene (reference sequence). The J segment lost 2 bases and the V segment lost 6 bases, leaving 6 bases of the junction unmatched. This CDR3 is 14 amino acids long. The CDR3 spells CASTSGRDTDTQYF. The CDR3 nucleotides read TGTGCCAGCACTAGCGGAAGGGACACAGATACGCAGTATTTT.

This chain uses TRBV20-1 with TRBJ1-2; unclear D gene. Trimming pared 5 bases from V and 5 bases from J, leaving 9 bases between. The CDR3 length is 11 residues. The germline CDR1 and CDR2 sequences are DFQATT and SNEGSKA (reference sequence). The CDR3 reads CSAPGPYGYTF. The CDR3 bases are TGCAGTGCTCCCGGTCCTTATGGCTACACCTTC.

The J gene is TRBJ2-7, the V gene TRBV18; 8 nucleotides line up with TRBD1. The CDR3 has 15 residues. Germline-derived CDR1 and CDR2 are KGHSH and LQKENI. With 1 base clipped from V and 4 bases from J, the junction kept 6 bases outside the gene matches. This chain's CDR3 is CASSPLSGGRYEQYF. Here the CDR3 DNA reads TGTGCCAGCTCACCACTGTCAGGGGGCAGGTACGAGCAGTACTTC.

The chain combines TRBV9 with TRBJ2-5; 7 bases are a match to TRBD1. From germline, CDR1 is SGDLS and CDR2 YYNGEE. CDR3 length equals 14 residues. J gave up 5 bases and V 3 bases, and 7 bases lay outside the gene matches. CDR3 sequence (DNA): TGTGCCAGCAGCGGGGCAGGGGGTAGGGAGACCCAGTACTTC. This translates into CASSGAGGRETQYF. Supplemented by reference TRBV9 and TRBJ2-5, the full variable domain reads DSGVTQTPKHLITATGQRVTLRCSPRSGDLSVYWYQQSLDQGLQFLIQYYNGEERAKGNILERFSAQQFPDLHSELNLSSLELGDSALYFCASSGAGGRETQYFGPGTRLLVL.

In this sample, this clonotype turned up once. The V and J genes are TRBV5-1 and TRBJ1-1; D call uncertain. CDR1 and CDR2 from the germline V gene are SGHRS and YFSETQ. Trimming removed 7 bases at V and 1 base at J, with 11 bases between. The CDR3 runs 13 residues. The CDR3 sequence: CASGFVTNTEAFF. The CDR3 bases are TGCGCCAGCGGGTTCGTCACGAACACTGAAGCTTTCTTT.

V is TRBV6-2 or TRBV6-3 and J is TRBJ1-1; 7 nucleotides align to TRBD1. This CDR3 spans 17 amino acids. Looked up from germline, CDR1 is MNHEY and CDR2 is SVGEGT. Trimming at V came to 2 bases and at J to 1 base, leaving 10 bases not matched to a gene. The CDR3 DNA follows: TGTGCCAGCAGTTACGGATCTTGGGGACAGCCGAACACTGAAGCTTTCTTT. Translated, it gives CASSYGSWGQPNTEAFF.

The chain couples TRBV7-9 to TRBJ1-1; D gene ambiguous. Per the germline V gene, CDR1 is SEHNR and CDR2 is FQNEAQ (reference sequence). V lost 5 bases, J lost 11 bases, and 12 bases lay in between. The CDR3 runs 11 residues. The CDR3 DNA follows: TGTGCCAGCAGCCGCTACGGAGACGCTTTCTTT. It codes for CASSRYGDAFF.

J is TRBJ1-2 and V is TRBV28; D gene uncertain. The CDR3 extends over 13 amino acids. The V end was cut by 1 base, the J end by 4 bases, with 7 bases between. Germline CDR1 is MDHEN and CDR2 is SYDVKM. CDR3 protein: CASSLSYPYGYTF. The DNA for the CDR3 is TGTGCCAGCAGTTTATCGTACCCCTATGGCTACACCTTC.

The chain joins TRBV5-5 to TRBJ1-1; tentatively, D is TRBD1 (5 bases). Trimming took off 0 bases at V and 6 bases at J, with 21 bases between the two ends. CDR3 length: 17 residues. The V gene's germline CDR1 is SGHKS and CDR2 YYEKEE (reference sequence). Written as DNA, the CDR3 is TGTGCCAGCAGCTTGGTAGGGCCGGGACGAGGGAGCCCTGAAGCTTTCTTT. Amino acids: CASSLVGPGRGSPEAFF.

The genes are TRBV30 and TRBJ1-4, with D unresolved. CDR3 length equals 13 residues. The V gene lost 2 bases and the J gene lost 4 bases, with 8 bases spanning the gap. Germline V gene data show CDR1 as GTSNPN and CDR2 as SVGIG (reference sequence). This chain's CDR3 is CAWSTLVNEKLFF. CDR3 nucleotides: TGTGCCTGGAGTACCCTGGTTAATGAAAAACTGTTTTTT.

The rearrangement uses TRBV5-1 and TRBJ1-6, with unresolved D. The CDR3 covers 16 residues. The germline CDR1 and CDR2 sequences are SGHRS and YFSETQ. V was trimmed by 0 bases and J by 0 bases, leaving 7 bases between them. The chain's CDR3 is CASSLDGSSYNSPLHF. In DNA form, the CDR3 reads TGCGCCAGCAGCTTGGATGGGAGCTCCTATAATTCACCCCTCCACTTT.

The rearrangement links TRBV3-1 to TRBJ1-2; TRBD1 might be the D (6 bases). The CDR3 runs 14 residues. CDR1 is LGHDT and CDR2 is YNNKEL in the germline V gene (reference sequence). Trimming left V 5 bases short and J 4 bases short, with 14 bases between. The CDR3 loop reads CASSNRDNLYGYTF. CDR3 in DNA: TGTGCCAGCAGCAACCGGGACAACCTCTATGGCTACACCTTC.

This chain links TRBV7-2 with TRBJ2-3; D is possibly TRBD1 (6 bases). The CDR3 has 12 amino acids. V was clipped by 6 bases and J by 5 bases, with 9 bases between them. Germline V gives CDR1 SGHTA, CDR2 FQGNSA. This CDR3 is CASRIQGDTQYF. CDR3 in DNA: TGTGCCAGCAGAATACAGGGAGATACGCAGTATTTT.

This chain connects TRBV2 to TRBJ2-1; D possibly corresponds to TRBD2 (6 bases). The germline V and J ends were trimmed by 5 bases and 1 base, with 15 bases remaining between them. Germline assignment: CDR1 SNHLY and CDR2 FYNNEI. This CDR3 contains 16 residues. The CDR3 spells CASSPPGDPSYNEQFF. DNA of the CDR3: TGTGCCAGCAGTCCCCCGGGAGACCCGTCCTACAATGAGCAGTTCTTC.

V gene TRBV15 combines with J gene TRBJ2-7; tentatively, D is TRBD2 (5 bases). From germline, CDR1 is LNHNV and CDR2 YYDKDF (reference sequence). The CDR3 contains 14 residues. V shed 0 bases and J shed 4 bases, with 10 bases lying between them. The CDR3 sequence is CATSRDRSGYEQYF. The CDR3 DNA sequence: TGTGCCACCAGCAGAGATCGCTCGGGATACGAGCAGTACTTC.

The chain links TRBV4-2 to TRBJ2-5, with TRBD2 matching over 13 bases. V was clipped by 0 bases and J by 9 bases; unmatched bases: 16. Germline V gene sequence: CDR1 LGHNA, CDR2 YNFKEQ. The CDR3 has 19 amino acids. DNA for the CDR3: TGTGCCAGCAGCCAAGATCCTGGTGGCGGGACTAGCGGGGTAGATCCCCAGTACTTC. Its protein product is CASSQDPGGGTSGVDPQYF.

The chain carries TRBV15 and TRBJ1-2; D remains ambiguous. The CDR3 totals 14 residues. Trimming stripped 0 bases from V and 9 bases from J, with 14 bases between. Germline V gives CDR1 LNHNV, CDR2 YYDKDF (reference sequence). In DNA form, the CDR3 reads TGTGCCACCAGCAGAGATGTACAGTCGGCAAGCTACACCTTC. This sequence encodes CATSRDVQSASYTF.

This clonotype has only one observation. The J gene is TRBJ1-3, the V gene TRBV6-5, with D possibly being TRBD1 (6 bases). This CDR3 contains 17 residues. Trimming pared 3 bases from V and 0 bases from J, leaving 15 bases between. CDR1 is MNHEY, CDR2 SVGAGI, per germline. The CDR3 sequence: CASSYGQLYSSGNTIYF. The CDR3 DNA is TGTGCCAGCAGTTATGGACAGCTCTATAGCTCTGGAAACACCATATATTTT.

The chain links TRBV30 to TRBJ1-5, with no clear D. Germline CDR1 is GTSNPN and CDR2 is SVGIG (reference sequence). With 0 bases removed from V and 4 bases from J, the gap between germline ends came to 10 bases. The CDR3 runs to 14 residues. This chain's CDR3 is CAWSVLQSNQPQHF. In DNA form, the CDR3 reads TGTGCCTGGAGTGTACTTCAGTCAAATCAGCCCCAGCATTTT.

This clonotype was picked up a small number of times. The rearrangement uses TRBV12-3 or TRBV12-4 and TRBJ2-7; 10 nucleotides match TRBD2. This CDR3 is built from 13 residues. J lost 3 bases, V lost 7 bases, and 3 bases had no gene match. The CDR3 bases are TGTGCCAGCAATCTAGCGGGAGACTACGAGCAGTACTTC. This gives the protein CASNLAGDYEQYF.